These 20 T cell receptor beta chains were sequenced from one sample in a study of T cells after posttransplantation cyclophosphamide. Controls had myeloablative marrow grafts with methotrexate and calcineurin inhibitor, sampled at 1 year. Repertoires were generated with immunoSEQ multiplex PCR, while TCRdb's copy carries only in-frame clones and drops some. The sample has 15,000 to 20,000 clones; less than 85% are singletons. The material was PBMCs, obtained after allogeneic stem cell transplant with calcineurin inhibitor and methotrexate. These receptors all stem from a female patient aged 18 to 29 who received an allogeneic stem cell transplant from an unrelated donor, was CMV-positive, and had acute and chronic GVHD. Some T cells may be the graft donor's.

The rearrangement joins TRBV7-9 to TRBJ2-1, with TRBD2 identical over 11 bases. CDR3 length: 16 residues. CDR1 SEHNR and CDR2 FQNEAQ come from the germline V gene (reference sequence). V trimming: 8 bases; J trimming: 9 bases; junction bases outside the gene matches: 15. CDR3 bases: TGTGCCAGCGGCCCACTCACTAGCGGGAGTAGGACTGAGCAGTTCTTC. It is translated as CASGPLTSGSRTEQFF.

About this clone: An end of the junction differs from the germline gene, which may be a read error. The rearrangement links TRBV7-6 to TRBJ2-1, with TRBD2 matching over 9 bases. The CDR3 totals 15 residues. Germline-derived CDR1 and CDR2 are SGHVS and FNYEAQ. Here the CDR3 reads CASNLAGDGRGEQFF. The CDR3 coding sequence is TGTGCCAGCAACTTAGCGGGAGACGGGAGGGGTGAGCAGTTCTTC.

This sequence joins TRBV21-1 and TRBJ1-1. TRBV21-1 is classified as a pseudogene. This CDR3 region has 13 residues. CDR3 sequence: CASSNPGGTEAFF. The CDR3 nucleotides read TGTGCCAGCAGCAACCCGGGGGGAACTGAAGCTTTCTTT.

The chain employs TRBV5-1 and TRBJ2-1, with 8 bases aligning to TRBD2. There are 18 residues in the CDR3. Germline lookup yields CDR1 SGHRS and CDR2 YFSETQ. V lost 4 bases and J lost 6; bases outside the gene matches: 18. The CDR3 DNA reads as TGCGCCAGCAGCCTTCTTGCGAGGGCCACTGCGGGGGGCAATGAGCAGTTCTTC. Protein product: CASSLLARATAGGNEQFF. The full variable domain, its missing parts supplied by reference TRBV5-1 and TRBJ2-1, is KAGVTQTPRYLIKTRGQQVTLSCSPISGHRSVSWYQQTPGQGLQFLFEYFSETQRNKGNFPGRFSGRQFSNSRSEMNVSTLELGDSALYLCASSLLARATAGGNEQFFGPGTRLTVL.

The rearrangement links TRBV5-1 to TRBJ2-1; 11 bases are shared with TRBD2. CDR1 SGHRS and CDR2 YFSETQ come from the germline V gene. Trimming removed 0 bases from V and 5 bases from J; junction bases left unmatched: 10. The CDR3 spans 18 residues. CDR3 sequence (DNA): TGCGCCAGCAGCTTGGAAGCGAGGGGGACTAGCGGCAACAATGAGCAGTTCTTC. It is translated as CASSLEARGTSGNNEQFF.

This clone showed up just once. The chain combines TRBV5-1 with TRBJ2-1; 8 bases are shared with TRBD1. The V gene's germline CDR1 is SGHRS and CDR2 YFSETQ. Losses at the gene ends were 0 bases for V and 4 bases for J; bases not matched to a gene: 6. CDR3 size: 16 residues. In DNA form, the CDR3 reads TGCGCCAGCAGCTTGGTCGGCGGGACAGGTTACAATGAGCAGTTCTTC. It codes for CASSLVGGTGYNEQFF.

The CDR3 sequence is CASSGRTATNEKLFF. For the CDR3, the DNA is TGTGCCAGCAGTGGAAGGACAGCAACTAATGAAAAACTGTTTTTT. This rearrangement joins TRBV2 to TRBJ1-4, with D possibly being TRBD1 (6 bases). Germline-derived CDR1 and CDR2 are SNHLY and FYNNEI. The CDR3 extends over 15 amino acids. V was cut by 4 bases and J by 0 bases, with 9 bases left in between. Complete variable domain (other parts from reference TRBV2 and TRBJ1-4): EPEVTQTPSHQVTQMGQEVILRCVPISNHLYFYWYRQILGQKVEFLVSFYNNEISEKSEIFDDQFSVERPDGSNFTLKIRSTKLEDSAMYFCASSGRTATNEKLFFGSGTQLSVL.

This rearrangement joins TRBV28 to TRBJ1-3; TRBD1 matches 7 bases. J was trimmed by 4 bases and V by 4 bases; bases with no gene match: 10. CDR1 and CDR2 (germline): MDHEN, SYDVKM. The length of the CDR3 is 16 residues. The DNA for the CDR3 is TGTGCCAGCAGTTACCTCAGGGGACAGCTCGGAAACACCATATATTTT. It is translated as CASSYLRGQLGNTIYF.

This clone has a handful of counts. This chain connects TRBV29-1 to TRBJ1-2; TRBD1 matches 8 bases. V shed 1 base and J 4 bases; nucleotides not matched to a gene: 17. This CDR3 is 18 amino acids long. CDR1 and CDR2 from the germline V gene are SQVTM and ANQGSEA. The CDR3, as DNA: TGCAGCGTTGAAGGGGGGGGACTACAGGGGGTGATGCCCTATGGCTACACCTTC. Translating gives CSVEGGGLQGVMPYGYTF.

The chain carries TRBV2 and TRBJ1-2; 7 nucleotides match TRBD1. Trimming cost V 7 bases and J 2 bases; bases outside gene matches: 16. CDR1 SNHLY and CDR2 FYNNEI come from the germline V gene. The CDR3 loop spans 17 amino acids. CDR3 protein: CASTGPTGTGANYGYTF. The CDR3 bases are TGTGCCAGCACCGGTCCCACGGGAACAGGGGCCAACTATGGCTACACCTTC.

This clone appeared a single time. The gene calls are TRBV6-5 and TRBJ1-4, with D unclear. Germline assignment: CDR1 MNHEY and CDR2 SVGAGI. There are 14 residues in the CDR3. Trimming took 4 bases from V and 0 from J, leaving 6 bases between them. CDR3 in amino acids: CASSSGSTNEKLFF. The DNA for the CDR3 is TGTGCCAGCAGTTCGGGGTCAACTAATGAAAAACTGTTTTTT.

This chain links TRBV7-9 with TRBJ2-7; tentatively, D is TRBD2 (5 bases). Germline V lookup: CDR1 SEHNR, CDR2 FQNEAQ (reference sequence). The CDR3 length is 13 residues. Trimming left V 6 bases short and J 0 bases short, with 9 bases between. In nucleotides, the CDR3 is TGTGCCAGCAGTGGCCGGGACTCCTACGAGCAGTACTTC. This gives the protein CASSGRDSYEQYF.

The CDR3 spells CASSPLAGGPTYEQYF. The CDR3 region has the DNA TGCGCCAGCAGCCCCCTAGCGGGAGGGCCAACCTACGAGCAGTACTTC. The genes are TRBV4-1 and TRBJ2-7, with 12 bases fitting TRBD2. CDR3 length: 16 amino acids. The germline gives CDR1 MGHRA, CDR2 YSYEKL. The V segment lost 4 bases and the J segment 2 bases; nucleotides outside the gene matches: 6.

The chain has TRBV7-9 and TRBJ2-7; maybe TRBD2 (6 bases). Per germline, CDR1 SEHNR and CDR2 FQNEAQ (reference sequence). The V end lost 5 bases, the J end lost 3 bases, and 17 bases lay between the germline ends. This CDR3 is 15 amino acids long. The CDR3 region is CASSPGSGKGYEQYF. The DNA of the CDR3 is TGTGCCAGCAGCCCCGGGAGTGGGAAGGGCTACGAGCAGTACTTC.

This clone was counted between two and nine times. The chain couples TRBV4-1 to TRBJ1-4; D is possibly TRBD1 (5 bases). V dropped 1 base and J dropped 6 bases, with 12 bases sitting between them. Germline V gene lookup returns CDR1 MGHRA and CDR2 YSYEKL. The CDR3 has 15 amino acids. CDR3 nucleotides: TGCGCCAGCAGCCAAGTGTCCTCGGGGGATGAAAAACTGTTTTTT. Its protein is CASSQVSSGDEKLFF.

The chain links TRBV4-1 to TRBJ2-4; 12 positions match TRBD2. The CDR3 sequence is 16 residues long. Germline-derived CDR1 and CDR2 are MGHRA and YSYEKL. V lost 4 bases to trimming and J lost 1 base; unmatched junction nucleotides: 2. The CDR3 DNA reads TGCGCCAGCAGCCTGACTAGCGGGAGCGCCAAAAACATTCAGTACTTC. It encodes CASSLTSGSAKNIQYF.

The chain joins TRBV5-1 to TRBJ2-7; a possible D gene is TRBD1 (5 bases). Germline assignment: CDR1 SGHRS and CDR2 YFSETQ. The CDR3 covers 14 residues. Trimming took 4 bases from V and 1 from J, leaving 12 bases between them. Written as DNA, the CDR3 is TGCGCCAGCAGCCCTCTGGGGCATTCCTACGAGCAGTACTTC. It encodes CASSPLGHSYEQYF. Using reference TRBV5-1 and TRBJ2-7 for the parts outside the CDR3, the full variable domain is KAGVTQTPRYLIKTRGQQVTLSCSPISGHRSVSWYQQTPGQGLQFLFEYFSETQRNKGNFPGRFSGRQFSNSRSEMNVSTLELGDSALYLCASSPLGHSYEQYFGPGTRLTVT.

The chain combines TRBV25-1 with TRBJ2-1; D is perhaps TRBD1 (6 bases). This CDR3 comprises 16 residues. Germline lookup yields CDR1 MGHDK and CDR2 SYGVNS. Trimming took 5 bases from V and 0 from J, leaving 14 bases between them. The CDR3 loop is CASSHQGHPSYNEQFF. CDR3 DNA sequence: TGTGCCAGCAGTCACCAGGGACACCCCTCCTACAATGAGCAGTTCTTC.

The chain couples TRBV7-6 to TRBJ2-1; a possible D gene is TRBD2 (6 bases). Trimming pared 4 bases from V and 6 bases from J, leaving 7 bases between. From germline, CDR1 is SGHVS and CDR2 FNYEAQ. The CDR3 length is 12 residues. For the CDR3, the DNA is TGTGCCAGCAGCTCCGGGGGCAATGAGCAGTTCTTC. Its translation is CASSSGGNEQFF.

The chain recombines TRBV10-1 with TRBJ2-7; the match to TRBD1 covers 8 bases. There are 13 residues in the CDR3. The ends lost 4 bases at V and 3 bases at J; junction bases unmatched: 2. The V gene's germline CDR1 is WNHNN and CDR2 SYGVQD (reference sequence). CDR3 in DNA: TGCGCCAGCAGTGCGGACAGGGTCTACGAGCAGTACTTC. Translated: CASSADRVYEQYF.